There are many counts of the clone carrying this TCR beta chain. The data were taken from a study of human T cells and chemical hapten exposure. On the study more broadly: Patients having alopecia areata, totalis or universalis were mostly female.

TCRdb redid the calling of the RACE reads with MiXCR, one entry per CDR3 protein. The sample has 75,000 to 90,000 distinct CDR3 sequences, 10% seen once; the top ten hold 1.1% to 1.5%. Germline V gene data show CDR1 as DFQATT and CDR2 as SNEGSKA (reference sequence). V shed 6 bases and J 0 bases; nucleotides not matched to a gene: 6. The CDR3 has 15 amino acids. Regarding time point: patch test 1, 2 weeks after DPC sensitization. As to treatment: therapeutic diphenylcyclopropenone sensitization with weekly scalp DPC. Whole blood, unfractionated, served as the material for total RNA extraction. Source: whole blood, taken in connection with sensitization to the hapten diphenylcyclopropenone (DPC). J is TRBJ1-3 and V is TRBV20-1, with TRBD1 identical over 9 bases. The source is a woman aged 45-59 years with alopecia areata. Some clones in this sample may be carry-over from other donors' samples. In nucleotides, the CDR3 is TGCAGTGCGACAGGGGGACACCTCTCTGGAAACACCATATATTTT. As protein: CSATGGHLSGNTIYF.